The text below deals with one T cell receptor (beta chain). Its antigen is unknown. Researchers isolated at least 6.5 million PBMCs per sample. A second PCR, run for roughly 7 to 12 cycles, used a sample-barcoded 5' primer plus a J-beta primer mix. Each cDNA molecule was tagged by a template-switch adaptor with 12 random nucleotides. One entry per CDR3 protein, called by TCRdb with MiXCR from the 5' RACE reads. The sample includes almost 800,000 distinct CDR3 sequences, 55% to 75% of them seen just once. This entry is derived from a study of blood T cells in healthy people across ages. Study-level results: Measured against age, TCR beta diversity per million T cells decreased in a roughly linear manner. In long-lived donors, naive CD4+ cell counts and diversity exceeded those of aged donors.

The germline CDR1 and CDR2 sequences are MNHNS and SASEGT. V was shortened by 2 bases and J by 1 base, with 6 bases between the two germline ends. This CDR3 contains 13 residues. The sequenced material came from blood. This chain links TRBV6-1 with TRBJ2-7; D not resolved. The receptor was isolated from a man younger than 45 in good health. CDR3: CASSELESYEQYF. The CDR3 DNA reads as TGTGCCAGCAGTGAACTGGAATCCTACGAGCAGTACTTC.